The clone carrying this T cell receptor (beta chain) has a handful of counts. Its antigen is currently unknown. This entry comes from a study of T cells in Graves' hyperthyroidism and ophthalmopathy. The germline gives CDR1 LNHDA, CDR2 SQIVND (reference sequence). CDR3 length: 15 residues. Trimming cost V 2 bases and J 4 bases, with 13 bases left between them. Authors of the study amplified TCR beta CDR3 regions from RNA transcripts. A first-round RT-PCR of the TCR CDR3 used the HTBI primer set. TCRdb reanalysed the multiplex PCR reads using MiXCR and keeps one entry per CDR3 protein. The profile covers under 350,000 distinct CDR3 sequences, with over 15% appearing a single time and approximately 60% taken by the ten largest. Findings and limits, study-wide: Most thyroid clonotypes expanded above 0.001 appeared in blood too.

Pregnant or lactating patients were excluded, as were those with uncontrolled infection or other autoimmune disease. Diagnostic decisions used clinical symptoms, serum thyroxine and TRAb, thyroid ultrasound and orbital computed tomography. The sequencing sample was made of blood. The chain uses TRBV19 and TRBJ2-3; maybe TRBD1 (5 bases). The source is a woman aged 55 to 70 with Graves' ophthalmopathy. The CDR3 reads CASSITAMGPDTQYF. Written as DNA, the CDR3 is TGTGCCAGTAGTATAACGGCCATGGGGCCAGATACGCAGTATTTT.